This TCR beta chain was profiled in a study of cytomegalovirus exposure and HLA in healthy donors. As for this clone: Its matching antigen is unknown.

The PCR used 60 Vbeta and 13 Jbeta primers. The repertoire was sequenced with immunoSEQ multiplex PCR; TCRdb's copy has only in-frame clones and lacks some. The listing contains some 200,000 clones. This CDR3 region has 15 residues. V was clipped by 6 bases and J by 12 bases; unmatched bases: 15. Study results and limitations: Common viral pathogens seemed to be connected with several of the most significant clusters, according to a later analysis. Sequences of the TCR beta chain were said to predict the HLA-A and HLA-B alleles of most subjects accurately. The authors later found most CMV-associated TCR beta chains appeared HLA-restricted.

This chain connects TRBV6-7 to TRBJ2-3, with TRBD2 identical over 10 bases. TRBV6-7 is filed as an ORF, its function uncertain. The receptor comes from a woman between 18 and 29 years old in good health and CMV-seropositive. Material for sequencing was PBMCs. The CDR3 bases are TGTGCCAGCAGACTACTAGCGGGAATTGGCTGGACTCAGTATTTT. Translation gives CASRLLAGIGWTQYF.